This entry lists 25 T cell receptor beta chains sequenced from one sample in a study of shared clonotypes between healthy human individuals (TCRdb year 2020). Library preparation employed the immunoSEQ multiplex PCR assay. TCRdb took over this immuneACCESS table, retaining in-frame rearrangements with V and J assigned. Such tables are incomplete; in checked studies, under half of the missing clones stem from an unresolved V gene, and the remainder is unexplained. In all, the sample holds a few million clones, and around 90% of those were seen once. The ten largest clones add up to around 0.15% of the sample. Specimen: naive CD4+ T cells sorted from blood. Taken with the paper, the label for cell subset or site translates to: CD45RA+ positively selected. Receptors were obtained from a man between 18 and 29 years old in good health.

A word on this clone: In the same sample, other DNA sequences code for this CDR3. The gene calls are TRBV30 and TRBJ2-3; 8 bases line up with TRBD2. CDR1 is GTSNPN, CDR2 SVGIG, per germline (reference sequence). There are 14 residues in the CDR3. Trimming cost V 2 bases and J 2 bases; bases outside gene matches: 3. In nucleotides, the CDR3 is TGTGCCTGGAGTCGGGGGGGGGACACAGATACGCAGTATTTT. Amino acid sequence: CAWSRGGDTDTQYF.

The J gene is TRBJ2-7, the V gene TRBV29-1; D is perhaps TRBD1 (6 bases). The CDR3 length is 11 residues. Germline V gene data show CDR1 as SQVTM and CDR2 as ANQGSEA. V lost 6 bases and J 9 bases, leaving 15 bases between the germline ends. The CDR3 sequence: CSVDLTGAQYF. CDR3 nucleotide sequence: TGCAGCGTCGACTTGACAGGCGCGCAGTACTTC.

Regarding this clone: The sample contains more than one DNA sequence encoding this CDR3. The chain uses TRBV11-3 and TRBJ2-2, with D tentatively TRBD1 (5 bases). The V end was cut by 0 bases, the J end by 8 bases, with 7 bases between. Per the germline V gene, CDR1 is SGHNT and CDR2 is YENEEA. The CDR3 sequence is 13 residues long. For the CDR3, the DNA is TGTGCCAGCAGCTTAGATAGGGGAGGGGAGCTGTTTTTT. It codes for CASSLDRGGELFF. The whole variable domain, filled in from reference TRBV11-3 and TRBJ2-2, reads EAGVVQSPRYKIIEKKQPVAFWCNPISGHNTLYWYLQNLGQGPELLIRYENEEAVDDSQLPKDRFSAERLKGVDSTLKIQPAELGDSAVYLCASSLDRGGELFFGEGSRLTVL.

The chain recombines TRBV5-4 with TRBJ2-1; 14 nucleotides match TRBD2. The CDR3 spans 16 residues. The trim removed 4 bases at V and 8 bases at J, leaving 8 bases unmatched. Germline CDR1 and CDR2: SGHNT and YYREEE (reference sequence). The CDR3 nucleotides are TGTGCCAGCAGCCGTGAGCCGGGACTAGCGGGAGATGAGCAGTTCTTC. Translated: CASSREPGLAGDEQFF. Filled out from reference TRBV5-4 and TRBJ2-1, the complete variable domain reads ETGVTQSPTHLIKTRGQQVTLRCSSQSGHNTVSWYQQALGQGPQFIFQYYREEENGRGNFPPRFSGLQFPNYSSELNVNALELDDSALYLCASSREPGLAGDEQFFGPGTRLTVL.

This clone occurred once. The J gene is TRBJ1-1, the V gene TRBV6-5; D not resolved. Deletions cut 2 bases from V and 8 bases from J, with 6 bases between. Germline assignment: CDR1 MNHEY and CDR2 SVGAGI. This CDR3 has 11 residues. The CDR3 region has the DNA TGTGCCAGCAGTTACCAGCTCGAAGCTTTCTTT. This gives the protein CASSYQLEAFF.

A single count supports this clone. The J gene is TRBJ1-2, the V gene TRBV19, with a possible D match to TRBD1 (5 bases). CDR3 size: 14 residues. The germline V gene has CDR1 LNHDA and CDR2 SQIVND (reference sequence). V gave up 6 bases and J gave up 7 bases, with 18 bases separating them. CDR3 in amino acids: CASRNQGGEGGYTF. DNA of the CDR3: TGTGCCAGTAGAAACCAGGGAGGTGAAGGTGGCTACACCTTC. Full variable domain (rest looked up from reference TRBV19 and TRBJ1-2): DGGITQSPKYLFRKEGQNVTLSCEQNLNHDAMYWYRQDPGQGLRLIYYSQIVNDFQKGDIAEGYSVSREKKESFPLTVTSAQKNPTAFYLCASRNQGGEGGYTFGSGTRLTVV.

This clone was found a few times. This chain's CDR3 is CAIRRERDTEAFF. CDR3 nucleotide sequence: TGTGCCATCAGGCGGGAGCGTGACACTGAAGCTTTCTTT. This chain connects TRBV10-3 to TRBJ1-1; D unclear. V was trimmed by 6 bases and J by 3 bases, leaving 11 bases between them. The CDR3 runs to 13 residues. Per the germline V gene, CDR1 is ENHRY and CDR2 is SYGVKD.

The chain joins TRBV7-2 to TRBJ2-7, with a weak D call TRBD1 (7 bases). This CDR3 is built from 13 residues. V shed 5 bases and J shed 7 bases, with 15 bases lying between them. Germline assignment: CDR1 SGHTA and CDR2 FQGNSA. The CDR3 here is CASSNTGAGEQYF. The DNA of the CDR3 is TGTGCCAGCAGCAATACAGGGGCGGGGGAGCAGTACTTC.

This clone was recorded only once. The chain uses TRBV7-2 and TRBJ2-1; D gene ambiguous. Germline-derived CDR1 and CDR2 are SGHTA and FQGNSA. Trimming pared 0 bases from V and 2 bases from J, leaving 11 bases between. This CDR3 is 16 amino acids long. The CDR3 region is CASSLASGLAYNEQFF. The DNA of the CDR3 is TGTGCCAGCAGCTTAGCATCCGGGTTGGCCTACAATGAGCAGTTCTTC.

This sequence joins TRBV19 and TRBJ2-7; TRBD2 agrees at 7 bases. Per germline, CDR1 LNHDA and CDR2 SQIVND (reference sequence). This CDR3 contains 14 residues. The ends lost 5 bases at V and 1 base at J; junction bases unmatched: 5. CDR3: CASSDGGKSYEQYF. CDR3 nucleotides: TGTGCCAGTAGTGACGGGGGGAAGTCCTACGAGCAGTACTTC.

This CDR3 reads CAWSNPGTRGFF. The CDR3 DNA reads as TGTGCCTGGAGTAATCCCGGGACACGGGGATTTTTT. The V call is TRBV30, the J call TRBJ1-4; D perhaps matches TRBD1 (6 bases). With 2 bases removed from V and 17 bases from J, the gap between germline ends came to 18 bases. The germline CDR1 and CDR2 sequences are GTSNPN and SVGIG (reference sequence). This CDR3 is 12 amino acids long.

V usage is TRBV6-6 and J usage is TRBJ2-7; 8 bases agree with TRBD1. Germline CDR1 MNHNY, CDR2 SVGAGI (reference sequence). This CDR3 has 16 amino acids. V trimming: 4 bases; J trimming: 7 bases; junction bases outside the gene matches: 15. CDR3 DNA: TGTGCCAGCAGTTCACCCGGACAGGGAGCTATAGGGGAGCAGTACTTC. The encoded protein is CASSSPGQGAIGEQYF.

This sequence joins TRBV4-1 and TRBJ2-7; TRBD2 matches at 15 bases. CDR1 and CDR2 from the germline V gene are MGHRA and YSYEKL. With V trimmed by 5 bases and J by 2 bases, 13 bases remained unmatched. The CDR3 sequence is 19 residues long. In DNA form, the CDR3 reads TGCGCCAGCAGCTCCAAGATAGGACTAGCGGGGGGGTCGCCCTACGAGCAGTACTTC. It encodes CASSSKIGLAGGSPYEQYF.

The CDR3 DNA is TGTGCCAGCAGCTTGGTGCTTAGCGGATCCTCTGGGGCCAACGTCCTGACTTTC. Translating gives CASSLVLSGSSGANVLTF. This chain joins TRBV4-2 and TRBJ2-6, with D perhaps matching TRBD2 (6 bases). The CDR3 covers 18 residues. With 5 bases removed from V and 0 bases from J, the gap between germline ends came to 17 bases. Germline loops: CDR1 LGHNA, CDR2 YNFKEQ.

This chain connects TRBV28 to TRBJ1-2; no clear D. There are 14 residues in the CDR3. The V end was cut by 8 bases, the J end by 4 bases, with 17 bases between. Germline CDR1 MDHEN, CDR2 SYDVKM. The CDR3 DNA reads TGTGCCAGCCTCCCACCGGGGAGGGCCTATGGCTACACCTTC. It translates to CASLPPGRAYGYTF.

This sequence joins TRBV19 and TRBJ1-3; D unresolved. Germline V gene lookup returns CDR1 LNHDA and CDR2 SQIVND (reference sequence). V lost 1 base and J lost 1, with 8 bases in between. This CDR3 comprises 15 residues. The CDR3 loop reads CASSIVKGSGNTIYF. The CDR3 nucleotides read TGTGCCAGTAGTATAGTTAAGGGATCTGGAAACACCATATATTTT.

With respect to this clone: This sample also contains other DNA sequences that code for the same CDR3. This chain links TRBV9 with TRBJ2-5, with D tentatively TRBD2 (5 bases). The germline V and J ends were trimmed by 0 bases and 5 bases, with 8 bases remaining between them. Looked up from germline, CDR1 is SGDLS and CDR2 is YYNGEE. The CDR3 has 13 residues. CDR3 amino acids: CASSVGGLETQYF. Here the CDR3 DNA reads TGTGCCAGCAGCGTAGGCGGGTTGGAGACCCAGTACTTC.

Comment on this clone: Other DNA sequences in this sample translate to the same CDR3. CDR3 residues: CASSITRNTEAFF. As DNA, the CDR3 is TGTGCCAGTAGTATTACGAGGAACACTGAAGCTTTCTTT. The chain joins TRBV19 to TRBJ1-1; D unclear. The CDR3 contains 13 residues. Trimming removed 3 bases at V and 1 base at J, with 6 bases between. CDR1 is LNHDA and CDR2 is SQIVND in the germline V gene (reference sequence).

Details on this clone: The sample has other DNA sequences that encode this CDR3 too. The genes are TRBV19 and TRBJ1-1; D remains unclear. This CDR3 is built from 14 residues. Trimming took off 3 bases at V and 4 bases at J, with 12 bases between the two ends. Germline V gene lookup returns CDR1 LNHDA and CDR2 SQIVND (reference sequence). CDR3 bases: TGTGCCAGTAGTATTGGCACTGTGGGCACTGAAGCTTTCTTT. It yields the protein CASSIGTVGTEAFF.

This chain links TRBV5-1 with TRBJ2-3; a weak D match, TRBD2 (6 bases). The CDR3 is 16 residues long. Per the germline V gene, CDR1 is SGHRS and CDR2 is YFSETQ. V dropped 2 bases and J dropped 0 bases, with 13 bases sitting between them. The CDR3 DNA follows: TGCGCCAGCAGCTTTAGCGGTTTAGCTAGCACAGATACGCAGTATTTT. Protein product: CASSFSGLASTDTQYF.

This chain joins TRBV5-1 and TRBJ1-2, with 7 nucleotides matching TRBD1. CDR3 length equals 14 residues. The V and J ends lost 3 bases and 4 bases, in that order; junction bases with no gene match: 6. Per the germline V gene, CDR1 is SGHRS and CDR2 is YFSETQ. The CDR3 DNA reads TGCGCCAGCAGCTACGACAGGGCGGGCTATGGCTACACCTTC. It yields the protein CASSYDRAGYGYTF.

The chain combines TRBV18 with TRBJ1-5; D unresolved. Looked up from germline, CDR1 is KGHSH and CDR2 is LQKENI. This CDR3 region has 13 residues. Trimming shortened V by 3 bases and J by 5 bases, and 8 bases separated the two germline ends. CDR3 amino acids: CASSPDPYQPQHF. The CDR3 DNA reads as TGTGCCAGCTCACCGGACCCCTATCAGCCCCAGCATTTT.

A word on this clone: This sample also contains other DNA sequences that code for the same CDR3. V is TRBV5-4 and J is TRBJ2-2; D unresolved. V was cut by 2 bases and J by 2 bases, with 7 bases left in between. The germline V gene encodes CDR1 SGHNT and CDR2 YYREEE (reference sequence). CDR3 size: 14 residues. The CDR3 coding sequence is TGTGCCAGCAGCTTAGGGTCTAACACCGGGGAGCTGTTTTTT. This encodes CASSLGSNTGELFF.

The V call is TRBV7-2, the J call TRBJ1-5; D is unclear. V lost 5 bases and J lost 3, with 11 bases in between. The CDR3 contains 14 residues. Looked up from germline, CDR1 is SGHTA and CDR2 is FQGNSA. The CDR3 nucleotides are TGTGCCAGCAGCCAATCCATATTCAATCAGCCCCAGCATTTT. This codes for CASSQSIFNQPQHF.

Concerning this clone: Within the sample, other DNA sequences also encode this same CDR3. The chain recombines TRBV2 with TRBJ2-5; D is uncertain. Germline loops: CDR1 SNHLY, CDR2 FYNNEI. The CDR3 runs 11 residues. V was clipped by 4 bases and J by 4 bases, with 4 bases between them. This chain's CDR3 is CASSVLETQYF. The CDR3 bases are TGTGCCAGCAGTGTTTTAGAGACCCAGTACTTC.